This T cell receptor (beta chain) emerged from a study of cytomegalovirus exposure and HLA in healthy donors. Whole-study results and caveats: Overall, approximately 150 TCR beta chains were annotated as cytomegalovirus-associated. In vitro testing confirmed three CMV-associated chains as specific for CMV antigens. Most TCR sequences were rare, but some public TCRs occurred in many donors.

With respect to this clone: What it binds is unknown.

Generated by immunoSEQ multiplex PCR, the TCRdb table keeps only in-frame clones and is missing some. This sample has tens of thousands of clones; approximately 94% occur once, and the top ten carry about 1.9%. Trimming took off 0 bases at V and 4 bases at J, with 18 bases between the two ends. This CDR3 has 16 amino acids. Germline CDR1 reads GTSNPN; CDR2 reads SVGIG (reference sequence). The chain joins TRBV30 to TRBJ1-1, with a possible D match to TRBD1 (6 bases). Sequenced: PBMCs. The sequence was obtained from a woman aged 18-29 years in good health and CMV-seropositive. The CDR3 DNA reads as TGTGCCTGGAGTGTACAGGGCTACCTTCGGGGCACTGAAGCTTTCTTT. Protein: CAWSVQGYLRGTEAFF.